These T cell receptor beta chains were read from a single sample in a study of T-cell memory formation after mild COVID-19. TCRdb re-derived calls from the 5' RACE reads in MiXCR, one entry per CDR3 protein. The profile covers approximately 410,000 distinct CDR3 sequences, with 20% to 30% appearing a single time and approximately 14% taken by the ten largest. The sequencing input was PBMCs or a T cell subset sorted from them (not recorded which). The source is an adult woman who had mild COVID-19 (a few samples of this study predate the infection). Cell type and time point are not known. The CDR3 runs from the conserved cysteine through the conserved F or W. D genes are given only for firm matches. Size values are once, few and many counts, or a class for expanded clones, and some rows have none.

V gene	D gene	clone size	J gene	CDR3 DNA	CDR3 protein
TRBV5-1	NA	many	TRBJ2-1	TGCGCCAGCAATAGGGCGGGGCCCGCGGAGCAGTTCTTC	CASNRAGPAEQFF
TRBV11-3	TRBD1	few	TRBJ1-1	TGTGCCAGCAGCCCCTCGTTACAGGGGATGAACACTGAAGCTTTCTTT	CASSPSLQGMNTEAFF
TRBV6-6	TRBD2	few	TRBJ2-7	TGTGCCAGCAAGGCAGCAGGGTCCTGGGGGACTAGCTCCTACGAGCAGTACTTC	CASKAAGSWGTSSYEQYF
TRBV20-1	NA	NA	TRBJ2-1	TGCAGTGCTAGAGATCCTAGCGTCACCTACAATGAGCAGTTCTTC	CSARDPSVTYNEQFF
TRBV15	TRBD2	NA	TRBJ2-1	TGTGCCACCAGCAGTAGCGGGGGCTCCTACAATGAGCAGTTCTTC	CATSSSGGSYNEQFF
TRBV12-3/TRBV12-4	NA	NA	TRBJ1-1	TGTGCCAGCAAGACGGGGTTGAGGACTGAAGCTTTCTTT	CASKTGLRTEAFF
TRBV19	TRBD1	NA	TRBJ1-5	TGTGCCAGTATTCCGGGACAGGGGGTGAGCAATCAGCCCCAGCATTTT	CASIPGQGVSNQPQHF
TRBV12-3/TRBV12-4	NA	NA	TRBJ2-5	TGTGCCAGCAGTCCTCCGGGACCTCGTTTAGAGACCCAGTACTTC	CASSPPGPRLETQYF
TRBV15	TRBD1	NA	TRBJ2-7	TGTGCCACCAGCGGACAGGGGGCCGAGCAGTACTTC	CATSGQGAEQYF
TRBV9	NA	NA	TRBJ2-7	TGTGCCAGCAGCGTAACTCCGACTAGCTCCTACGAGCAGTACTTC	CASSVTPTSSYEQYF
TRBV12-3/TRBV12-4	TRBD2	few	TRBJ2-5	TGTGCCAGCAGTCCGAGCACTAGCGGGAGGCGTGAGACCCAGTACTTC	CASSPSTSGRRETQYF
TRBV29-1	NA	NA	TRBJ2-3	TGCAGCGTGGCCGAACGCACAGATACGCAGTATTTT	CSVAERTDTQYF
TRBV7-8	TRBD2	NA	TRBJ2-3	TGTGCCAGCACCTTTGGGAGCGGGGGGGGTCCAGATACGCAGTATTTT	CASTFGSGGGPDTQYF
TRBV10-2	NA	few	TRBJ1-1	TGCGCCAGCAAGTATAGGACTGCAAACACTGAAGCTTTCTTT	CASKYRTANTEAFF
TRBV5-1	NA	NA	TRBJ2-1	TGCGCCAGCAGCAACTCCGTCGGGGGATACAATGAGCAGTTCTTC	CASSNSVGGYNEQFF
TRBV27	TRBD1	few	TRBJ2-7	TGTGCCAGCAGTTTAGGGACAGGGTTACCCTACGAGCAGTACTTC	CASSLGTGLPYEQYF
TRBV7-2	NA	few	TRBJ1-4	TGTGCCAGCAGCCCTGGTTGGGGAGGGTCGGAAAAACTGTTTTTT	CASSPGWGGSEKLFF
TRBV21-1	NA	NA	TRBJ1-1	TGTGCCAGCAGCAAAACGAGGGTGCGGACTGAAGCTTTCTTT	CASSKTRVRTEAFF
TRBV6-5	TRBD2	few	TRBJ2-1	TGTGCCAGCAGTACGGGACTAGCGAGTACTGAGCAGTTCTTC	CASSTGLASTEQFF
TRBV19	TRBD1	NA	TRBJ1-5	TGTGCCAGTAGCCGTGGGGGACAGGGTTTACAGCCCCAGCATTTT	CASSRGGQGLQPQHF
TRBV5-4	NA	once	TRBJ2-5	TGTGCCAGCAGCTCCCGGCGGGCAGCTCCCCTCGCGACCCAGTACTTC	CASSSRRAAPLATQYF
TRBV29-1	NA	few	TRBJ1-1	TGCAGCGTCCTAAGCCGACCAATAACTGAAGCTTTCTTT	CSVLSRPITEAFF
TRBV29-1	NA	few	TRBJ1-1	TGCAGCGCCGCACGGCAGCGCGAAGCTTTCTTT	CSAARQREAFF
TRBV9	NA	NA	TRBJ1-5	TGTGCCAGCAGCGCCACAGGGTACAATCAGCCCCAGCATTTT	CASSATGYNQPQHF
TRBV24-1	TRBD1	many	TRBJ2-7	TGTGCCACCAGTGATCCTCACAGGGGGACCTACGAGCAGTACTTC	CATSDPHRGTYEQYF
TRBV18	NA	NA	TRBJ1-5	TGTGCCAGCTCACCGGACACCGGGGGCAATCAGCCCCAGCATTTT	CASSPDTGGNQPQHF
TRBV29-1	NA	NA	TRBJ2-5	TGCAGCGTTAATTCAGGGACGGGGAAGACCCAGTACTTC	CSVNSGTGKTQYF
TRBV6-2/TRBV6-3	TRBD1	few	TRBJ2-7	TGTGCCAGCAGTTCACAGACAGGGCCAGGCGAGCAGTACTTC	CASSSQTGPGEQYF
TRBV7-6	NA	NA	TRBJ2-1	TGTGCCAGCAGCTTATCTGGGCAGGGCAATGAGCAGTTCTTC	CASSLSGQGNEQFF
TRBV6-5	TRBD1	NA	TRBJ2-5	TGTGCCAGCCGAATCGGACAGGCGATGGTAGAGACCCAGTACTTC	CASRIGQAMVETQYF
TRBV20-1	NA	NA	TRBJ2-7	TGCAGTGCGCGACGGATGGACGACCCCCTTGACGAGCAGTACTTC	CSARRMDDPLDEQYF
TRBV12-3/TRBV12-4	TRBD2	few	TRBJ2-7	TGTGCCAGCACCCTGGGGACTAACTACGAGCAGTACTTC	CASTLGTNYEQYF